This T cell receptor beta chain was sequenced in a study of CD8+ T cells in alopecia areata. Across the study: Tofacitinib ran 6 to 18 months, followed by 6 months off drug.

Extraction and reverse transcription of RNA yielded cDNA as the sequencing template. The protocol was immunoSEQ multiplex PCR, while the TCRdb copy is restricted to in-frame clones and leaves out a portion. The sample records 170,000 or so clones, 59% being singletons. Points on this clone: What it recognizes is unknown.

Trimming cost V 6 bases and J 5 bases; bases outside gene matches: 7. CDR1 is SNHLY, CDR2 FYNNEI, per germline. CDR3 length: 15 amino acids. Whole-study findings and limits: The study found higher clonality in lesional than normal scalp, especially in alopecia totalis/universalis. TCR sharing was clearer in mice than between patients, perhaps partly owing to patient HLA diversity.

The source material was CD4+ T cells sorted from blood, sampled at week 0. The chain is built from TRBV2 and TRBJ2-1; TRBD2 aligns across 10 bases. This sequence was found in a human donor with alopecia areata. The CDR3 reads CASRDSGGRHNEQFF. The DNA of the CDR3 is TGTGCCAGCAGGGATAGCGGGGGGCGACACAATGAGCAGTTCTTC.